This entry concerns a single T cell receptor (beta chain). The target of this receptor is not known. Base qualities are not at hand, and no much larger clone is one base apart. This sample is part of a study of T cell repertoires in cytomegalovirus infection (dated by TCRdb to the late 2010s). Study-level background: Donor HLA type was relevant to the analysis, as public TCR beta signatures indicated carriage of CMV infection together with the matching HLA type.

Data came from an Illumina HiSeq 1500. TCRdb ran its own pipeline on the public reads, namely fastp trimming at Q25 and MiXCR clone calling, and kept in-frame beta chains. Duplicate CDR3 protein sequences are folded into a single record with the most common DNA and genes. In all, the sample holds 200,000 to 250,000 distinct CDR3 sequences, and around 12% of those were seen once. In total, the top ten clones hold 1.5% to 2% of the sample. Paper-wide results and their limitations: The ex vivo response was dominated by HLA-C-restricted CMV-specific TCR beta clonotypes, which also provided the single most frequent clonotype in two of eight donors. In both this cohort and an independent roughly 330-donor cohort, the cumulative frequency of public TCR beta family members distinguished carriers of CMV infection plus the relevant HLA type.

CDR1 and CDR2 are read off the germline V gene (reference sequence) as DFQATT and SNEGSKA. Counted from cysteine to phenylalanine, this CDR3 has 14 amino acids. Of all the DNA, just the CDR3 is kept, 42 bases in frame from base 1. The V end loses 0 bases and the J end loses 1 base, and a stretch of 9 bases separates them. The TCR sequence derives from a human donor in good health (CMV status not recorded). Some clones in this sample may be carry-over from other donors' samples. The material sequenced was PBMCs. Rearrangement joined TRBV20-1 to TRBJ1-1; the D segment cannot be called with confidence. The DNA is as follows: TGCAGTGCTAGAGATCAGCAGAGGAACACTGAAGCTTTCTTT. Its product reads: CSARDQQRNTEAFF.